The clone carrying this T cell receptor beta chain was counted between two and nine times. From the 5' RACE reads, TCRdb called clonotypes with MiXCR, one entry per CDR3 protein. This table holds around 83,000 distinct CDR3 sequences, 10% found once. V dropped 2 bases and J dropped 12; count of bases not matched to a gene: 8. CDR1 is SGHRS and CDR2 is YFSETQ in the germline V gene. This CDR3 comprises 13 residues. The data were obtained in a study of early T cells in non-severe SARS-CoV-2 infection. The genes are TRBV5-1 and TRBJ2-7, with 10 bases matching TRBD2. This material consisted of whole blood, taken at baseline. The TCR originated in an adult who was a healthcare worker with PCR-confirmed SARS-CoV-2 infection or an uninfected control (not recorded which). The CDR3 nucleotides read TGCGCCAGCAGCTTAGGGGATAGCGGGAGGATGTACTTC. Translated, it gives CASSLGDSGRMYF.